Below are 20 T cell receptor beta chains sequenced from a single sample in a study of CD8+ T cells in alopecia areata. Extraction of RNA preceded its reverse transcription into cDNA, which served as the sequencing template. Assay used: immunoSEQ multiplex PCR; TCRdb lists only in-frame clones, some missing. The sample holds under 250,000 clones, around three fifths seen once. The material sequenced was CD8+ T cells sorted from blood. All receptors come from a human donor in good health.

The rearrangement uses TRBV9 and TRBJ2-3; TRBD2 is a possible D gene (7 bases). The V and J ends lost 4 bases and 5 bases respectively, with 20 bases between them. The V gene's germline CDR1 is SGDLS and CDR2 YYNGEE. This CDR3 contains 16 residues. The CDR3 DNA is TGTGCCAGCAGCCCAAGAGGGGGGGCCAACGGAGATACGCAGTATTTT. This gives the protein CASSPRGGANGDTQYF.

CDR3 sequence: CASSDAGGRGSPLHF. The CDR3 DNA reads TGTGCCAGTAGTGACGCAGGGGGCCGAGGTTCACCCCTCCACTTT. The rearrangement uses TRBV19 and TRBJ1-6, with 8 bases aligning to TRBD1. Germline CDR1 is LNHDA and CDR2 is SQIVND (reference sequence). The CDR3 is 15 residues long. Trimming removed 5 bases from V and 9 bases from J; junction bases left unmatched: 9.

The chain has TRBV30 and TRBJ1-1; a weak D match, TRBD1 (5 bases). Germline V gene lookup returns CDR1 GTSNPN and CDR2 SVGIG (reference sequence). V lost 3 bases to trimming and J lost 1 base, with 18 bases between them. This CDR3 is 16 amino acids long. CDR3 in amino acids: CAWSPPWAGTNTEAFF. The CDR3 bases are TGTGCCTGGAGCCCCCCGTGGGCAGGGACGAACACTGAAGCTTTCTTT.

V usage is TRBV2 and J usage is TRBJ2-2; 11 nucleotides line up with TRBD2. V lost 7 bases, J lost 5 bases, and 6 bases stayed unmatched. Per germline, CDR1 SNHLY and CDR2 FYNNEI. The CDR3 covers 15 residues. The CDR3: CASKMTSGDTGELFF. The CDR3 nucleotides are TGTGCCAGCAAGATGACTAGCGGGGATACCGGGGAGCTGTTTTTT.

The chain uses TRBV7-9 and TRBJ1-1; possibly TRBD1 for D (6 bases). Trimming removed 5 bases from V and 7 bases from J, with 17 bases in between. The CDR3 length is 14 residues. Germline loops: CDR1 SEHNR, CDR2 FQNEAQ (reference sequence). This chain's CDR3 is CASSPSGGNGEAFF. The DNA for the CDR3 is TGTGCCAGCAGCCCGTCGGGGGGCAACGGTGAAGCTTTCTTT.

The gene calls are TRBV4-1 and TRBJ1-1; tentative D call: TRBD1 (5 bases). V dropped 6 bases and J dropped 8 bases, with 19 bases sitting between them. The germline V gene encodes CDR1 MGHRA and CDR2 YSYEKL. The CDR3 loop spans 14 amino acids. The DNA for the CDR3 is TGCGCCAGCAGTCGAATCCGCGGGGGAGCGGAAGCTTTCTTT. It encodes CASSRIRGGAEAFF.

The gene calls are TRBV30 and TRBJ2-2, with TRBD1 as a possible D gene (5 bases). Germline V lookup: CDR1 GTSNPN, CDR2 SVGIG (reference sequence). V was pared by 6 bases and J by 4 bases, with 15 bases between. The CDR3 consists of 14 residues. The DNA of the CDR3 is TGTGCCTGCATCCGGACACCCGGCACCGGGGAGCTGTTTTTT. It is translated as CACIRTPGTGELFF.

The CDR3 here is CAWSPGRLNTGELFF. The CDR3 DNA is TGTGCCTGGAGTCCCGGGAGGTTGAACACCGGGGAGCTGTTTTTT. The V gene is TRBV30, the J gene TRBJ2-2; 7 bases match TRBD2. This CDR3 region has 15 residues. Germline-derived CDR1 and CDR2 are GTSNPN and SVGIG (reference sequence). V lost 2 bases to trimming and J lost 1 base; unmatched junction nucleotides: 4.

This chain uses TRBV15 with TRBJ1-4, with no clear D. The CDR3 spans 13 residues. Germline V gene lookup returns CDR1 LNHNV and CDR2 YYDKDF (reference sequence). V lost 0 bases and J 14 bases, leaving 13 bases between the germline ends. CDR3 amino acids: CATSRDRDGELFF. In nucleotides, the CDR3 is TGTGCCACCAGCAGAGATCGAGACGGTGAGCTGTTTTTT.

The genes are TRBV27 and TRBJ1-6; D is unclear. Germline V gene data show CDR1 as MNHEY and CDR2 as SMNVEV (reference sequence). The CDR3 consists of 13 residues. The germline V and J ends were trimmed by 3 bases and 9 bases, with 9 bases remaining between them. The CDR3 spells CASSLGRTSPLHF. The CDR3 DNA reads TGTGCCAGCAGTTTGGGCAGAACTTCACCCCTCCACTTT.

The chain uses TRBV5-1 and TRBJ1-1; no definite D call. From germline, CDR1 is SGHRS and CDR2 YFSETQ. Trimming took 0 bases from V and 7 from J, leaving 4 bases between them. The CDR3 extends over 11 amino acids. The CDR3, as DNA: TGCGCCAGCAGCTTGGCAAATGAAGCTTTCTTT. Protein product: CASSLANEAFF.

This clone was seen only a few times. The rearrangement joins TRBV4-2 to TRBJ2-3; the match to TRBD1 covers 8 bases. Germline trimming cut 0 bases from V and 3 bases from J; bases unmatched to any gene: 2. This CDR3 is built from 15 residues. CDR1 LGHNA and CDR2 YNFKEQ come from the germline V gene. This CDR3 is CASSQDRQGTDTQYF. CDR3 coding DNA: TGTGCCAGCAGCCAAGATAGACAGGGGACAGATACGCAGTATTTT.

The J gene is TRBJ2-7, the V gene TRBV27, with D uncertain. Trimming left V 2 bases short and J 3 bases short, with 8 bases between. Germline V CDR1 and CDR2: MNHEY, SMNVEV (reference sequence). The CDR3 has 13 amino acids. As DNA, the CDR3 is TGTGCCAGCAGTTTAAGGGCCGGCTACGAGCAGTACTTC. Translated, it gives CASSLRAGYEQYF.

The chain uses TRBV19 and TRBJ1-1; no clear D gene. CDR1 is LNHDA, CDR2 SQIVND, per germline (reference sequence). V lost 3 bases, J lost 1 base, and 6 bases lay in between. CDR3 size: 13 residues. The CDR3 spells CASSIGQNTEAFF. The CDR3 DNA sequence: TGTGCCAGTAGTATCGGGCAGAACACTGAAGCTTTCTTT.

This rearrangement joins TRBV4-1 to TRBJ1-2, with 7 nucleotides matching TRBD1. The V gene end was trimmed by 0 bases and the J gene end by 2 bases; junction bases not matched to a gene: 3. The CDR3 sequence is 15 residues long. CDR1 MGHRA and CDR2 YSYEKL come from the germline V gene. CDR3 nucleotide sequence: TGCGCCAGCAGCCAAGAACAACAGGGGAACTATGGCTACACCTTC. It yields the protein CASSQEQQGNYGYTF.

The rearrangement joins TRBV9 to TRBJ1-5; no firm D call. The CDR3 loop spans 14 amino acids. The V end lost 7 bases, the J end lost 1 base, and 12 bases lay between the germline ends. Germline V gives CDR1 SGDLS, CDR2 YYNGEE. CDR3 sequence: CASSEGSSNQPQHF. The DNA of the CDR3 is TGTGCCAGCTCTGAGGGCTCGAGCAATCAGCCCCAGCATTTT.

This clone was seen more than once but under ten times. The rearrangement joins TRBV7-6 to TRBJ2-1; D is possibly TRBD1 or TRBD2 (6 bases each). The CDR3 sequence is 15 residues long. In germline, CDR1 is SGHVS, CDR2 FNYEAQ. Trimming took off 5 bases at V and 2 bases at J, with 13 bases between the two ends. CDR3 DNA sequence: TGTGCCAGCAGCCCAGGAGGGGGGACCTACAATGAGCAGTTCTTC. Translating gives CASSPGGGTYNEQFF.

This clone came up a few times. V and J are TRBV12-5 and TRBJ1-1; TRBD1 matches 7 bases. J was trimmed by 2 bases and V by 6 bases; bases with no gene match: 6. The CDR3 has 14 amino acids. In germline, CDR1 is LGHNT, CDR2 FRNRAP. The CDR3 here is CASGGDSTNTEAFF. In nucleotides, the CDR3 is TGTGCTAGTGGAGGGGACAGCACAAACACTGAAGCTTTCTTT.

The sample holds a few counts of this clone. The chain joins TRBV7-9 to TRBJ2-7; 8 bases line up with TRBD1. V lost 5 bases, J lost 3 bases, and 9 bases stayed unmatched. Germline V gives CDR1 SEHNR, CDR2 FQNEAQ (reference sequence). CDR3 length: 15 amino acids. CDR3 region: CASSHKDRDIYEQYF. The CDR3 DNA follows: TGTGCCAGCAGCCACAAGGACAGGGATATCTACGAGCAGTACTTC.

This clone has more than one count but fewer than ten. The chain has TRBV7-9 and TRBJ1-1; D call uncertain. In germline, CDR1 is SEHNR, CDR2 FQNEAQ (reference sequence). The V gene lost 8 bases and the J gene lost 4 bases, with 14 bases spanning the gap. The CDR3 consists of 13 residues. In nucleotides, the CDR3 is TGTGCCAGCCATAGGGCCCGGTTCACTGAAGCTTTCTTT. It specifies CASHRARFTEAFF.